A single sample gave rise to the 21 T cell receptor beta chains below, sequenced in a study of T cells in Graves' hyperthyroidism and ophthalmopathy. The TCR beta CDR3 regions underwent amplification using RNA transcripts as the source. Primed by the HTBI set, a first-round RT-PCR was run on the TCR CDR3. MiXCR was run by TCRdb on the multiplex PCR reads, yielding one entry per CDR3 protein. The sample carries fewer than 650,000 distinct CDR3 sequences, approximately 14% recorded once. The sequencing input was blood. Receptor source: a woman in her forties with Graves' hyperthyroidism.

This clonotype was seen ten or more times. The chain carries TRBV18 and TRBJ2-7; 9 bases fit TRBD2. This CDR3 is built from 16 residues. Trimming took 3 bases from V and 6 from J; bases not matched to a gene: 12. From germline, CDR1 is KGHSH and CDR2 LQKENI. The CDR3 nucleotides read TGTGCCAGCTCACCCACGGCGGTAGCGGGAGCAGGCGAGCAGTACTTC. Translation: CASSPTAVAGAGEQYF.

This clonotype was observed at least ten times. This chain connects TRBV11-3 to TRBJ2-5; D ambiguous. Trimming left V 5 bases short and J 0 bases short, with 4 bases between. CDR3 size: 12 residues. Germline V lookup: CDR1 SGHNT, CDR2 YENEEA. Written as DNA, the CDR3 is TGTGCCAGCAGCCGGGACCAAGAGACCCAGTACTTC. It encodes CASSRDQETQYF.

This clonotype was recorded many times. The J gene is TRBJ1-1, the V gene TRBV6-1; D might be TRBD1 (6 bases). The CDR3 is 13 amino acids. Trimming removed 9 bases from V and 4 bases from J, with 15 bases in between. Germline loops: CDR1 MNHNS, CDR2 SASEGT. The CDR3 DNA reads TGTGCCAGTGTCCTGGGGGCCGGCACTGAAGCTTTCTTT. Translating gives CASVLGAGTEAFF.

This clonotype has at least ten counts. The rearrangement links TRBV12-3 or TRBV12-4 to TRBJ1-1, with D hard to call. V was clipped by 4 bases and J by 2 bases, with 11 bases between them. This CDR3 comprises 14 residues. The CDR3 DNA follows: TGTGCCAGCAGTTCCCACAGAGATAACACTGAAGCTTTCTTT. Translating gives CASSSHRDNTEAFF.

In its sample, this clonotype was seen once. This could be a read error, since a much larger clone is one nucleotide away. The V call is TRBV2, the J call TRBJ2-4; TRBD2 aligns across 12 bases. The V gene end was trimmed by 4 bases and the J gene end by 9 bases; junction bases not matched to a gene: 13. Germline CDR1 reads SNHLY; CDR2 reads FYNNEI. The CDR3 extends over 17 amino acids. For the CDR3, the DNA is TGTGCCAGCAGTGGAGCGGTTCTAGCGGGAGGGCCCGGCATTCAGTACTTC. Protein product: CASSGAVLAGGPGIQYF.

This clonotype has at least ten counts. CDR3 sequence (DNA): TGTGCCAGCAGTTTATCTGTGGGCAATGAGCAGTTCTTC. This encodes CASSLSVGNEQFF. The chain is built from TRBV12-3 or TRBV12-4 and TRBJ2-1; D remains unclear. There are 13 residues in the CDR3. V lost 2 bases and J lost 6, with 8 bases in between.

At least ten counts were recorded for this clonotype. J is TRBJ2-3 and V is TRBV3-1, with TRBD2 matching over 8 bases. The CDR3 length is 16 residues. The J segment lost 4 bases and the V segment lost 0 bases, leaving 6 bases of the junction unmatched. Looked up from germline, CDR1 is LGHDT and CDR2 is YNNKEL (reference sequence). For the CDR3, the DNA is TGTGCCAGCAGCCAAGATCTTGCGGGAGGATCAGATACGCAGTATTTT. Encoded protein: CASSQDLAGGSDTQYF.

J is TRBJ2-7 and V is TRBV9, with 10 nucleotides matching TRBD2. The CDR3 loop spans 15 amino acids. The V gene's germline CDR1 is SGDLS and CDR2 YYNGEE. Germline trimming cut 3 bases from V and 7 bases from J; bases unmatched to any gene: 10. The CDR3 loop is CASSAEREGHREQYF. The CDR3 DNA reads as TGTGCCAGCAGCGCCGAGCGGGAGGGCCACAGAGAGCAGTACTTC.

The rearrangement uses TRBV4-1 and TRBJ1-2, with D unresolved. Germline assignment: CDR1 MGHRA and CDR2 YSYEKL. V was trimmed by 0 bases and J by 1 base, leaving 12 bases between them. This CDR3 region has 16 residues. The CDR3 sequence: CASSQEGSWINYGYTF. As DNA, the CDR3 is TGCGCCAGCAGCCAAGAAGGATCCTGGATTAACTATGGCTACACCTTC.

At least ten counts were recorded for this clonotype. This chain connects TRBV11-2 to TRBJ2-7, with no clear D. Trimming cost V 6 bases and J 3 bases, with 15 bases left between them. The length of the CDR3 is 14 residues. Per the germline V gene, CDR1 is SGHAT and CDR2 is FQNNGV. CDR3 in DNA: TGTGCCAGCAGAAGCGTCCGGGCCAACTACGAGCAGTACTTC. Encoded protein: CASRSVRANYEQYF.

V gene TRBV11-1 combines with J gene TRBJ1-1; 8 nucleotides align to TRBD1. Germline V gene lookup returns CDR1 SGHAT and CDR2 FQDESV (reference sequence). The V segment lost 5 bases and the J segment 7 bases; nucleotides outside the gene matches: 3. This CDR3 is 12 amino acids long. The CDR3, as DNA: TGTGCCAGCAGCGCAGACAGGGGTGAAGCTTTCTTT. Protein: CASSADRGEAFF.

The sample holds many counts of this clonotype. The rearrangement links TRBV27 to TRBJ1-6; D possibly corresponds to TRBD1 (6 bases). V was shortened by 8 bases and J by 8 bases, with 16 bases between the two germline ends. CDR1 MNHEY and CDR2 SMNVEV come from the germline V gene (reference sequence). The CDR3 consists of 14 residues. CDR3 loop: CASRGAGKDSPLHF. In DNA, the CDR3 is TGTGCCAGCCGGGGGGCAGGGAAAGATTCACCCCTCCACTTT.

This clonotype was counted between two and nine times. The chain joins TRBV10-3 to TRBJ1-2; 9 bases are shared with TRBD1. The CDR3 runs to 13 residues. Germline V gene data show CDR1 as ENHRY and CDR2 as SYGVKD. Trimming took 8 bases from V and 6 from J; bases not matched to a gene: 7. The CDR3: CAIGTGGADGYTF. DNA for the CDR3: TGTGCCATCGGAACAGGGGGCGCGGATGGCTACACCTTC.

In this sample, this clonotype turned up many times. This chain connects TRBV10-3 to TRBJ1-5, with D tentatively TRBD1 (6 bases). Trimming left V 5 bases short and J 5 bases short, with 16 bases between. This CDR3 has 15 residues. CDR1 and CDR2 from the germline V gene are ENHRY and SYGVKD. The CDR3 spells CAISTTRTEDQPQHF. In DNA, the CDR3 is TGTGCCATCAGTACTACGAGGACAGAAGATCAGCCCCAGCATTTT.

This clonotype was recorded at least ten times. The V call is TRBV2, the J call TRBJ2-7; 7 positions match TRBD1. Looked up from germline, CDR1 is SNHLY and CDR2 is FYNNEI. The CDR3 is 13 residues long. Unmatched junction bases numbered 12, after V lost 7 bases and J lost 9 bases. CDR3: CASTFTGEGVQYF. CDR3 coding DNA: TGTGCCAGCACCTTCACAGGGGAAGGCGTGCAGTACTTC.

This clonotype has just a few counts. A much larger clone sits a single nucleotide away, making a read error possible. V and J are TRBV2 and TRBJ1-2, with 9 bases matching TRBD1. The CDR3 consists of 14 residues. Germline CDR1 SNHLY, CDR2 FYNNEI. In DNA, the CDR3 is TGTGCCAGCACCCCGGGACAGGGTAACTATGGCTACGCCTTC. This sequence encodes CASTPGQGNYGYAF.

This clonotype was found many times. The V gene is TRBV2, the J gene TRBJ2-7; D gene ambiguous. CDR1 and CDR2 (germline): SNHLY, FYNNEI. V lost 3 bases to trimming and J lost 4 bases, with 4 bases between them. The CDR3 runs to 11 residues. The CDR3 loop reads CASSEVYEQYF. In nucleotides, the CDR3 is TGTGCCAGCAGTGAGGTTTACGAGCAGTACTTC.

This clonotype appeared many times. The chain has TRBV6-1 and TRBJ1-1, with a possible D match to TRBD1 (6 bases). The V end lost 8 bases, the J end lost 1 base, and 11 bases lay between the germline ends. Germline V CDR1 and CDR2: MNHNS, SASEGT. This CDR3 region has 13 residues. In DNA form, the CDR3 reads TGTGCCAGCTCAGGACAGAGGAACACTGAAGCTTTCTTT. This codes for CASSGQRNTEAFF.

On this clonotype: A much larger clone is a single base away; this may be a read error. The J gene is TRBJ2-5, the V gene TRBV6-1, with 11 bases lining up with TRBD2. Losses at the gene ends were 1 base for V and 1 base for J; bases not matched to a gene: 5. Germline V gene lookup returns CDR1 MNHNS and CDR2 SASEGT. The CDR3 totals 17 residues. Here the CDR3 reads CASSEGLAGRCQETQYF. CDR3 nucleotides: TGTGCCAGCAGTGAAGGACTAGCGGGAAGGTGCCAAGAGACCCAGTACTTC.

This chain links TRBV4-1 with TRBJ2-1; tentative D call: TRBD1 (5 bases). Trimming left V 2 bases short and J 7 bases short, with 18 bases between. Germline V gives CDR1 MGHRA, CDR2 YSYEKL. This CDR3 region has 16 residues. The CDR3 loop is CASSQSTQAKWNEQFF. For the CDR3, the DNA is TGCGCCAGCAGCCAAAGTACACAGGCTAAGTGGAATGAGCAGTTCTTC.

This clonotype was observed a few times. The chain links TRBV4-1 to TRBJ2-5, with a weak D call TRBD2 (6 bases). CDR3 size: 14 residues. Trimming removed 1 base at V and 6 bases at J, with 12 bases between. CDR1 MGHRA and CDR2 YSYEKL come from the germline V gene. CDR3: CASSQVMEGKTQYF. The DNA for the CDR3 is TGCGCCAGCAGCCAAGTGATGGAGGGAAAGACCCAGTACTTC.